This T cell receptor beta chain was captured in a study of control samples from healthy donors and cancer patients. Measured with immunoSEQ multiplex PCR; TCRdb has only the in-frame clones, and not every one. The sample includes 70,000 or so clones, 90% to 95% seen only once; the top ten take approximately 6%. The CDR3 contains 18 residues. The sequencing input was blood. The receptor was isolated from a middle-aged woman in good health. The V gene is TRBV12-2, the J gene TRBJ1-1; TRBD1, the table's D call, lacks a check against the DNA. TRBV12-2 is termed a pseudogene. As DNA, the CDR3 is TGTGCAAGTCGCTTACCGGTGCGGGACAGGGGATTTGACACTGAAGCTTTCTTT. Protein product: CASRLPVRDRGFDTEAFF.